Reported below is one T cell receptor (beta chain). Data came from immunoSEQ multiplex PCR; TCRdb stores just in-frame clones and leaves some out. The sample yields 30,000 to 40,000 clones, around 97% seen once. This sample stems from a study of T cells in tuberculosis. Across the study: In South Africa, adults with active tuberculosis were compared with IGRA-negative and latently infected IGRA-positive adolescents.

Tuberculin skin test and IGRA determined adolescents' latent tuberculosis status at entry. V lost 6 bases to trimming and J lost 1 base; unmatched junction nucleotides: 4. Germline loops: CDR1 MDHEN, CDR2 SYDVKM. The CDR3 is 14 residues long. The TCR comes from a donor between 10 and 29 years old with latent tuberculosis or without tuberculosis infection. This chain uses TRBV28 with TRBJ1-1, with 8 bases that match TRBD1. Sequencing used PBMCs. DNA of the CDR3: TGTGCCAGCAGGACAGGGGCTCAGAACACTGAAGCTTTCTTT. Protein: CASRTGAQNTEAFF.